This TCR beta chain was sequenced during a study of T cell responses to AZD1222 COVID-19 vaccine. Findings and limits, study-wide: Clonal diversity was possibly underestimated, and the donors were mostly white British, with more females. Nearly half of spike-specific TCRs reportedly target unmutated variant regions. The number of AZD1222 recipients seropositive at baseline was only 6 or 7. Spike-specific TCR depth and breadth grew after two AZD1222 doses.

To note about this clone: No antigen is known for it.

Libraries were prepared by immunoSEQ multiplex PCR; TCRdb keeps only in-frame clonotypes and omits some of them. The data contain about 150,000 clones, around 89% of them singletons. The sequences come from peripheral blood, collected on day 0 of AZD1222 vaccination. The clonotype comes from an adult in good health.

In DNA form, the CDR3 reads TGTGCCAGCAGCCGGACAGCAACTAGCACAGATACGCAGTATTTT. Protein: CASSRTATSTDTQYF. The V call is TRBV5-4, the J call TRBJ2-3, with D tentatively TRBD1 (6 bases). Trimming removed 4 bases at V and 0 bases at J, with 12 bases between. CDR3 length equals 15 residues. Germline V CDR1 and CDR2: SGHNT, YYREEE (reference sequence).